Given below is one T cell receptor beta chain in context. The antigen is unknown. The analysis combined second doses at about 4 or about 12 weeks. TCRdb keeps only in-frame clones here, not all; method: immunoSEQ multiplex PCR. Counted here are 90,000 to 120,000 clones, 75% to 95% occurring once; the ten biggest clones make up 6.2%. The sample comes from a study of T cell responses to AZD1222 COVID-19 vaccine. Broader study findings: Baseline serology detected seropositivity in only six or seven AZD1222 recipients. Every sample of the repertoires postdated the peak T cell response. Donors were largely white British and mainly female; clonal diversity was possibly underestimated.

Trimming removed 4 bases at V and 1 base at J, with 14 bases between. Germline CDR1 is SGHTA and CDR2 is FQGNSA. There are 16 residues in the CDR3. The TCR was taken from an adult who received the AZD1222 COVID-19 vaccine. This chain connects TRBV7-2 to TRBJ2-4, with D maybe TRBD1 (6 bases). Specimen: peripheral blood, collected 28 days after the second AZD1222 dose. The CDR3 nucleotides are TGTGCCAGCAGCTCTCAGGGGAGCATGGCCAAAAACATTCAGTACTTC. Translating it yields CASSSQGSMAKNIQYF.